This paragraph reports one TCR beta chain. The sample originates from a study of OX40 agonist ivuxolimab in advanced cancers. The CDR3 is 15 amino acids. V gave up 2 bases and J gave up 2 bases, with 7 bases separating them. CDR1 MNHNS and CDR2 SASEGT come from the germline V gene. The method was immunoSEQ multiplex PCR; TCRdb's version includes in-frame clones alone and lacks a portion of them. The table includes 60,000 to 85,000 clones, about 92% detected once. The source is an adult with an advanced solid tumor such as melanoma, head and neck, liver or kidney cancer. The source material was CD4+ or CD8+ T cells sorted from blood, sampled in a trial of the OX40 agonist ivuxolimab. This chain joins TRBV6-1 and TRBJ2-6; D gene ambiguous. CDR3 sequence (DNA): TGTGCCAGCAGTGAAATGTCAGCTGGGGCCAACGTCCTGACTTTC. Its translation is CASSEMSAGANVLTF.